This record looks at one T cell receptor (beta chain) sequence and its context. It has no known antigen specificity. Base qualities are not at hand, and no much larger clone is one base apart. The record originates from a study of T cell responses to AZD1222 COVID-19 vaccine (dated by TCRdb to the early 2020s). Looking at the study overall: AZD1222 recipients given second doses at about 4 weeks or at about 12 weeks were pooled, since spike-specific TCR depth and breadth were not found to differ between the two schedules. A total of 233 trial participants underwent TCR sequencing, of whom roughly 210 had received two doses of AZD1222 and approximately 25 had received two doses of the MenACWY control vaccine. Enrollment into the trials was organized by age into subgroups of 18-55, 56-69 and 70-plus years, and those subgroups contained approximately 150, 30 and 60 TCR-sequenced participants, respectively.

Results the study describes overall, beyond this receptor: Because no day 14 peak-response samples were available, repertoires were characterized only after the peak T cell response. Participants were mostly white British and included more females than males, and it was suggested by the authors that clonal diversity may have been underestimated. The 56-69-year group was small, and its depth increase did not reach significance, likely because of low power. After two AZD1222 doses, spike-specific TCR breadth and depth were significantly higher than at day 0 and than in MenACWY recipients. CD4 TCRs associated with the vaccine covered the entire spike protein, and the dominant responses were in regions 160-218 and 743-854. Nearly half of unique spike-specific TCRs reportedly recognized epitopes outside regions mutated in the B.1.351 and B.1.1.7 variants. Conclusions about previously exposed vaccinees were limited because only a handful of AZD1222 recipients were SARS-CoV-2 seropositive at baseline.

CDR1 and CDR2 were assigned from the germline V gene as SNHLY and FYNNEI. The CDR3 spans 13 residues, from the cysteine through the phenylalanine. The DNA shown is the 39-base CDR3, in frame from base 1. Trimming removed 6 bases from V and 6 bases from J, leaving 14 bases between the germline ends. Explained via the paper, the time point label denotes: baseline before first vaccination. Samples from vaccinated people were obtained from the UK trials COV001 and COV002, which included a single-blind randomized controlled phase 2/3 trial of AZD1222 (ChAdOx1 nCoV-19) in healthy adults. For TCRbeta chain sequencing, PBMC samples from trial participants were taken at day 0 and at day 28 after the second dose. The CDR3 regions of human TCRbeta chains were analyzed by immunosequencing. The study's own analysis went as follows. TCRs in the repertoires were compared against a reference library of SARS-CoV-2-specific TCRs that had been generated with the MIRA antigen-specificity platform. Breadth meant the fraction of unique TCRs that were SARS-CoV-2-associated, whereas depth meant the fraction of total T cells that were SARS-CoV-2-associated. Using the MIRA data, each spike-specific TCR was assigned both to the spike region to which the TCR was reactive and to a CD4 or CD8 class. Log10-transformed breadth and depth values were compared by one-way ANOVA with Sidak's multiple comparisons tests. What TCRdb holds here is the immuneACCESS table cut down to in-frame rearrangements. Part of the clones is not present; checked against another copy, under half of the missing clones reflect an unresolved V gene, and the others are unexplained. The DNA was the basis for D and trimming; V, J and clone size are from that table. Across this sample there are some 130,000 clones, with 89% seen only once. The top ten constitute 5% to 7.5% of the sample.

This sequence originates from an adult in good health. The sequences come from peripheral blood, collected on day 0 of AZD1222 vaccination. The receptor chain draws on TRBV2 and TRBJ1-1; the D segment cannot be called with confidence. The nucleotide sequence is given as TGTGCCAGCAGAGCGGCAGATCGCGCTGAAGCTTTCTTT. The translation is CASRAADRAEAFF.